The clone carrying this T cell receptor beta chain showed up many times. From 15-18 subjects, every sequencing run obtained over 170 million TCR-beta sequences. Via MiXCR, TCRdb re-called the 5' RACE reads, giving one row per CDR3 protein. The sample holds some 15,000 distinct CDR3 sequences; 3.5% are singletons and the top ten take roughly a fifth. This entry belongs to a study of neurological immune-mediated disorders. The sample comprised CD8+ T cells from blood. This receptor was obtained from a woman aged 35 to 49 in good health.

CDR3 sequence (DNA): TGCAGTGCTAACCAACGGGACGTACTAAAAAACATTCAGTACTTC. Amino acids: CSANQRDVLKNIQYF. The rearrangement links TRBV20-1 to TRBJ2-4; D might be TRBD1 or TRBD2, each matching 5 bases. The CDR3 spans 15 residues. V gave up 4 bases and J gave up 4 bases, with 17 bases separating them. Germline V gives CDR1 DFQATT, CDR2 SNEGSKA (reference sequence).